This record concerns one T cell receptor beta chain sequence. The antigen remains undetermined. Generation of TCR beta cDNA was performed by 5'RACE template switching incorporating UMIs. Reanalyzing the 5' RACE reads, TCRdb keeps one entry per CDR3 protein, without DNA. Recorded for this sample: some 460,000 distinct CDR3 sequences. The data derive from a study of T cells expressing NK-cell markers. Study summary: Repertoires of TCR beta were obtained from T cells sorted as CD3+CD56+NKG2C+, CD3+CD56+NKG2C- and CD3+CD56-NKG2C+.

Study-level results: Whether expanded NKG2C+ T cell clones recognized HCMV stayed uncertain.

This CDR3 is 17 amino acids long. CDR1 is MNHEY and CDR2 is SVGAGI in the germline V gene. The sequence derives from a woman in her forties or fifties in good health. The rearrangement uses TRBV6-5 and TRBJ1-4; TCRdb's D gene call, TRBD1, goes unchecked for lack of DNA. The sequenced material came from blood T cells: a sorted CD56 or NKG2C T cell subset, CD4+ or CD8+ T cells, or bulk PBMC T cells (not recorded which). CDR3 protein: CASSYGAGPPGREKLFF.